The entry below describes one TCR beta chain. The sample originates from a study of CD4+ T cells in melanoma. Produced via immunoSEQ multiplex PCR; TCRdb's table is partial and in-frame only. The sample shows about 20,000 clones, about 77% of them seen only once. The V gene's germline CDR1 is SGHRS and CDR2 YFSETQ. V shed 4 bases and J shed 1 base, with 6 bases lying between them. The CDR3 runs to 13 residues. The receptor comes from a human donor with melanoma. V gene TRBV5-1 combines with J gene TRBJ1-5; unclear D gene. CDR3 residues: CASSTTSNQPQHF. CDR3 DNA sequence: TGCGCCAGCAGCACCACAAGCAATCAGCCCCAGCATTTT.